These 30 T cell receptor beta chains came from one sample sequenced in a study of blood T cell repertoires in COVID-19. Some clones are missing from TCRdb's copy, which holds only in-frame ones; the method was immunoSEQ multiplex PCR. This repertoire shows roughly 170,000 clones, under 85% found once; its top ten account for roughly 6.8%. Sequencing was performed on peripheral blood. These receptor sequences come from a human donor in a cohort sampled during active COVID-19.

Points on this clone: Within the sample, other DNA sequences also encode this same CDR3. The CDR3 loop is CASSPRGTGELFF. CDR3 coding DNA: TGTGCCAGCAGCCCACGAGGCACCGGGGAGCTGTTTTTT. The gene calls are TRBV5-4 and TRBJ2-2; D is ambiguous. The CDR3 has 13 amino acids. The V gene's germline CDR1 is SGHNT and CDR2 YYREEE (reference sequence). Trimming left V 4 bases short and J 4 bases short, with 8 bases between.

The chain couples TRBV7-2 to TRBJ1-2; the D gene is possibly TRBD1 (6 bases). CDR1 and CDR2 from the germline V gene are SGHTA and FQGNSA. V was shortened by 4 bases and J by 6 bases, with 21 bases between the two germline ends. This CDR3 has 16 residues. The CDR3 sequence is CASSSHPGTSPHGYTF. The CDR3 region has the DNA TGTGCCAGCAGCTCCCATCCCGGGACAAGCCCTCATGGCTACACCTTC. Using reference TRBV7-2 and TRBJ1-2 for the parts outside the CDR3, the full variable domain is GAGVSQSPSNKVTEKGKDVELRCDPISGHTALYWYRQSLGQGLEFLIYFQGNSAPDKSGLPSDRFSAERTGGSVSTLTIQRTQQEDSAVYLCASSSHPGTSPHGYTFGSGTRLTVV.

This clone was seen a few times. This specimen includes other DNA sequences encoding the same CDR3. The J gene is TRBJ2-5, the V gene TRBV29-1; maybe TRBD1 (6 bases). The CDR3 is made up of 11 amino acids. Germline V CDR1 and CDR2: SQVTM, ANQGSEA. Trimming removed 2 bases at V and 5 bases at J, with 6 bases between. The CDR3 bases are TGCAGCGTTGAACAGGGGGAGACCCAGTACTTC. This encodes CSVEQGETQYF.

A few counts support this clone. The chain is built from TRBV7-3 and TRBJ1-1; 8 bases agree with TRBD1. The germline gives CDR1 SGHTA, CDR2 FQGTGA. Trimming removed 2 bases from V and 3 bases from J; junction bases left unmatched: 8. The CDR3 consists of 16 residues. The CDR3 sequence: CASSLQGASGDTEAFF. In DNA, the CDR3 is TGTGCCAGCAGCTTACAGGGGGCGAGCGGGGACACTGAAGCTTTCTTT.

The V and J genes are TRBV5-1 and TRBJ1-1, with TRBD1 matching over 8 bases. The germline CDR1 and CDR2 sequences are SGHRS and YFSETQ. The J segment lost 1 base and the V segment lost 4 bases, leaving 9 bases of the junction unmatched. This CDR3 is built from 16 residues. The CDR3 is CASSPRDRIGNTEAFF. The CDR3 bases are TGCGCCAGCAGCCCCCGGGACAGGATAGGGAACACTGAAGCTTTCTTT.

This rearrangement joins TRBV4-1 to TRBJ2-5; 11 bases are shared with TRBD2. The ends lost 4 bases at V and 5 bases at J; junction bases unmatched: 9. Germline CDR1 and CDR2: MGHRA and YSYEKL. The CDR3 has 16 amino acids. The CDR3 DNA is TGCGCCAGCAGCCCTCTAATAGCGGGGGGGACCGAGACCCAGTACTTC. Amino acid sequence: CASSPLIAGGTETQYF.

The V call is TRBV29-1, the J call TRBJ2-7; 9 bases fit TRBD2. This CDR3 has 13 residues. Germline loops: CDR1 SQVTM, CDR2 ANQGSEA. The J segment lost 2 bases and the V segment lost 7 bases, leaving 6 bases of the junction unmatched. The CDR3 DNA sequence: TGCAGCGCTCGACTAGCGGCCACCTACGAGCAGTACTTC. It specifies CSARLAATYEQYF.

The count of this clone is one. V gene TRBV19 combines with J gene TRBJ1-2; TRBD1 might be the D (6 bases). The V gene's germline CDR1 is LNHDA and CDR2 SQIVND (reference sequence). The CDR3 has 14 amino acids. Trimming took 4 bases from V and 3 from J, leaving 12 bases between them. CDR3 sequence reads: CASSTGATDYGYTF. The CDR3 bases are TGTGCCAGTAGTACAGGGGCTACTGACTATGGCTACACCTTC.

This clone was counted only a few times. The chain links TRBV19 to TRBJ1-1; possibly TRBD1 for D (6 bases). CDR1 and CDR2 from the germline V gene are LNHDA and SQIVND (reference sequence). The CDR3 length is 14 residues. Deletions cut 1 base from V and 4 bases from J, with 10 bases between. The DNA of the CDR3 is TGTGCCAGTAGTATAGGGGGGCAGACCACTGAAGCTTTCTTT. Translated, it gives CASSIGGQTTEAFF.

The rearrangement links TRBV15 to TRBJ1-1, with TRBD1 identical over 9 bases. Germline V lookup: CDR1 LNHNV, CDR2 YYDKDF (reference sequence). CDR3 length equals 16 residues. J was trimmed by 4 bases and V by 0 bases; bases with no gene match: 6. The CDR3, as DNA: TGTGCCACCAGCAGAGATACGTGGACAGGGGCCACTGAAGCTTTCTTT. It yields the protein CATSRDTWTGATEAFF. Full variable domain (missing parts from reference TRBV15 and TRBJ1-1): DAMVIQNPRYQVTQFGKPVTLSCSQTLNHNVMYWYQQKSSQAPKLLFHYYDKDFNNEADTPDNFQSRRPNTSFCFLDIRSPGLGDTAMYLCATSRDTWTGATEAFFGQGTRLTVV.

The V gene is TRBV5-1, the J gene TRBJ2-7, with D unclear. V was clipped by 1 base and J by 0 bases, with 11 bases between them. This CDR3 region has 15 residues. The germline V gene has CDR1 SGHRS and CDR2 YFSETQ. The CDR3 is CASSLYGRSSYEQYF. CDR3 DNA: TGCGCCAGCAGCTTGTACGGTAGAAGCTCCTACGAGCAGTACTTC.

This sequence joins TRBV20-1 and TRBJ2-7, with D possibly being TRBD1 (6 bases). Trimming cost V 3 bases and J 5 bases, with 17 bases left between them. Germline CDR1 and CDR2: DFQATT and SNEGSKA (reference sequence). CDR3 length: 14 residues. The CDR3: CSASLHAPGDEQYF. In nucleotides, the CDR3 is TGCAGTGCTAGTTTACATGCCCCAGGGGACGAGCAGTACTTC.

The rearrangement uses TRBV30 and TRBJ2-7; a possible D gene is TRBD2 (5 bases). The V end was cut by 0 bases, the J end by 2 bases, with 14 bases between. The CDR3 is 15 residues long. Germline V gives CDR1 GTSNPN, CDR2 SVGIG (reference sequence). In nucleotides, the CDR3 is TGTGCCTGGAGTGTTCCCGGACGGAGGACCTACGAGCAGTACTTC. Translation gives CAWSVPGRRTYEQYF.

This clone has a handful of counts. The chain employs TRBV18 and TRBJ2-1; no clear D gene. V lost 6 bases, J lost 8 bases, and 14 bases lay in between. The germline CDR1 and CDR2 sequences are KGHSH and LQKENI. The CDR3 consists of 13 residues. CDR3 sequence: CASSLLSGDEQFF. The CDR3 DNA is TGTGCCAGCTCCCTTCTTAGTGGAGATGAGCAGTTCTTC.

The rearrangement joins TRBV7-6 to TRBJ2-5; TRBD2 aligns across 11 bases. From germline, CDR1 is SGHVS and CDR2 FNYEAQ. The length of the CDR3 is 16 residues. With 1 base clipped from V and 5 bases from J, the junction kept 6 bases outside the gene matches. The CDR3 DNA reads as TGTGCCAGCAGCTTAGGAGTAGCGGGGGGGCTGGAGACCCAGTACTTC. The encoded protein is CASSLGVAGGLETQYF.

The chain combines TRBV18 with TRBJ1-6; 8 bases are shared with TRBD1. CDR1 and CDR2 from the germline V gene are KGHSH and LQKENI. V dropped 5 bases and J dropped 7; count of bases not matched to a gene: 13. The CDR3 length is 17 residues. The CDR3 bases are TGTGCCAGCTCAACATCAGGGGGCGGAGGAATCAATTCACCCCTCCACTTT. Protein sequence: CASSTSGGGGINSPLHF. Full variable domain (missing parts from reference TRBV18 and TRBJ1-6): NAGVMQNPRHLVRRRGQEARLRCSPMKGHSHVYWYRQLPEEGLKFMVYLQKENIIDESGMPKERFSAEFPKEGPSILRIQQVVRGDSAAYFCASSTSGGGGINSPLHFGNGTRLTVT.

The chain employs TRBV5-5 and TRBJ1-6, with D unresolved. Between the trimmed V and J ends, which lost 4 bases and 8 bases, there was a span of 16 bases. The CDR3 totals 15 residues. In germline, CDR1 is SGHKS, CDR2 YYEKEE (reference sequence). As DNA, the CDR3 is TGTGCCAGCAGCGGGTTGGGTATGAGGTATTCACCCCTCCACTTT. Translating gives CASSGLGMRYSPLHF.

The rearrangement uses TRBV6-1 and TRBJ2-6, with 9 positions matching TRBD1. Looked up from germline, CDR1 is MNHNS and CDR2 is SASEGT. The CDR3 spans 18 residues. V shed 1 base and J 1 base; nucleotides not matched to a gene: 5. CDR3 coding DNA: TGTGCCAGCAGTGAAGGTACAGGGGGCGTTTCTGGGGCCAACGTCCTGACTTTC. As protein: CASSEGTGGVSGANVLTF.

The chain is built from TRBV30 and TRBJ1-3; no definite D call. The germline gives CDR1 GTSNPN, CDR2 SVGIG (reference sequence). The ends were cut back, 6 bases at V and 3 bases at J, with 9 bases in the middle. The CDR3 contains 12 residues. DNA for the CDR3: TGTGCCTGCATTGGGCTTGGAAACACCATATATTTT. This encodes CACIGLGNTIYF.

The CDR3 DNA reads TGTGCCTGGAAGCGAATGCAGAACACCGGGGAGCTGTTTTTT. It encodes CAWKRMQNTGELFF. V usage is TRBV30 and J usage is TRBJ2-2; D uncertain. The CDR3 sequence is 14 residues long. The germline V gene encodes CDR1 GTSNPN and CDR2 SVGIG (reference sequence). The V and J ends lost 4 bases and 1 base respectively, with 10 bases between them.

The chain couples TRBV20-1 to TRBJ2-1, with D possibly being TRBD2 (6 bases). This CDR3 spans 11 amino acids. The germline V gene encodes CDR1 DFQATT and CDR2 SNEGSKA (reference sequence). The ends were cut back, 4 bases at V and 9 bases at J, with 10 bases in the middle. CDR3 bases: TGCAGTGCTATACTAGCCTCTGAGCAGTTCTTC. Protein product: CSAILASEQFF.

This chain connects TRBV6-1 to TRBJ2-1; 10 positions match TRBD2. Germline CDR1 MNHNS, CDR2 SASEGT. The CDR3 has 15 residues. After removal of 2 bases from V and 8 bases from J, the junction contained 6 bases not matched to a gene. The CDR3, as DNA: TGTGCCAGCAGTGAAACCAGCGGGGGGGCGGATGAGCAGTTCTTC. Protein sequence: CASSETSGGADEQFF.

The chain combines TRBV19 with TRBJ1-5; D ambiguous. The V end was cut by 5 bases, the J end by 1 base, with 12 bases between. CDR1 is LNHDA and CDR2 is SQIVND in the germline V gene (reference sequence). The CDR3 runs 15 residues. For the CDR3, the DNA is TGTGCCAGTAGTCTAGGGTGGCTGAGCAATCAGCCCCAGCATTTT. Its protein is CASSLGWLSNQPQHF.

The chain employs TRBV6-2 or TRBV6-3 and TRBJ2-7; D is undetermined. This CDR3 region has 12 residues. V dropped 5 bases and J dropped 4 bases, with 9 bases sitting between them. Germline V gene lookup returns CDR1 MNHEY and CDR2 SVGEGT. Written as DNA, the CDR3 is TGTGCCAGCAGTCCCACATTTTACGAGCAGTACTTC. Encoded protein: CASSPTFYEQYF.

The chain's CDR3 is CASSLSRDKIRNQPQHF. In nucleotides, the CDR3 is TGCGCCAGCAGCTTGTCCCGGGACAAGATACGGAATCAGCCCCAGCATTTT. The rearrangement links TRBV5-1 to TRBJ1-5; the D gene is possibly TRBD1 (6 bases). Trimming stripped 1 base from V and 4 bases from J, with 18 bases between. In germline, CDR1 is SGHRS, CDR2 YFSETQ. The CDR3 is 17 amino acids.

Written as DNA, the CDR3 is TGTGCCAGCAGTCCCCAGGAAGAAAAACTGTTTTTT. Translating it yields CASSPQEEKLFF. This rearrangement joins TRBV6-6 to TRBJ1-4; no clear D. Per the germline V gene, CDR1 is MNHNY and CDR2 is SVGAGI (reference sequence). V lost 5 bases to trimming and J lost 8 bases, with 9 bases between them. The CDR3 is made up of 12 amino acids.

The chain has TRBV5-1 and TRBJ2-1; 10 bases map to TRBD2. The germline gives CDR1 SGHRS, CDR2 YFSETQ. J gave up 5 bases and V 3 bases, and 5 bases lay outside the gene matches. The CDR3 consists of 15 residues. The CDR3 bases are TGCGCCAGCAGCTATCTAGCGGGGGCCGACAATGAGCAGTTCTTC. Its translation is CASSYLAGADNEQFF.

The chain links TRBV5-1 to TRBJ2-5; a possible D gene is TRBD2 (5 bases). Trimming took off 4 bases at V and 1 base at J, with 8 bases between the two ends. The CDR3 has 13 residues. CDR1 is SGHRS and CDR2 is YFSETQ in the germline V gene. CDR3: CASSASFQETQYF. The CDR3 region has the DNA TGCGCCAGCAGCGCTAGCTTCCAAGAGACCCAGTACTTC.

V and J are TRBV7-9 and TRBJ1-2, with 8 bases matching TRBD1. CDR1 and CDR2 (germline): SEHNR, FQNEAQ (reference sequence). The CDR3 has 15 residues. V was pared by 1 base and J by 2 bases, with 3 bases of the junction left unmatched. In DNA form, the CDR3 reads TGTGCCAGCAGCTTAGATGCAGGGGGCAACTATGGCTACACCTTC. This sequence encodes CASSLDAGGNYGYTF.

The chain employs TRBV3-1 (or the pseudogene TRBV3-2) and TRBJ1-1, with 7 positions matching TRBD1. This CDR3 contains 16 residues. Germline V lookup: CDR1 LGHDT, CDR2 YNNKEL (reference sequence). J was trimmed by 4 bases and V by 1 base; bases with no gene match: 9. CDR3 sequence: CASSQGRGRFSTEAFF. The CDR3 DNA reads TGTGCCAGCAGCCAAGGGAGGGGGCGTTTCTCCACTGAAGCTTTCTTT.